This T cell receptor beta chain is drawn from a study of cytomegalovirus exposure and HLA in healthy donors. The primer mix had 60 Vbeta and 13 Jbeta primers. Profiled with immunoSEQ multiplex PCR; TCRdb holds only in-frame clones, not every one. The table shows 82,000 or so clones, with around 10% occurring only once. CDR3 size: 14 residues. V was trimmed by 4 bases and J by 4 bases, leaving 16 bases between them. Germline V lookup: CDR1 GTSNPN, CDR2 SVGIG (reference sequence). This clone was found a few times. The clonotype was recovered from a man aged 55 to 70 in good health and CMV-seropositive. Sequencing was performed on PBMCs. The chain links TRBV30 to TRBJ1-1; possibly TRBD1 for D (6 bases). The CDR3 is CAWTLQGSTTEAFF. The CDR3 DNA sequence: TGTGCCTGGACTCTCCAGGGGTCAACCACTGAAGCTTTCTTT. The full variable domain, its missing parts supplied by reference TRBV30 and TRBJ1-1, is SQTIHQWPATLVQPVGSPLSLECTVEGTSNPNLYWYRQAAGRGLQLLFYSVGIGQISSEVPQNLSASRPQDRQFILSSKKLLLSDSGFYLCAWTLQGSTTEAFFGQGTRLTVV.